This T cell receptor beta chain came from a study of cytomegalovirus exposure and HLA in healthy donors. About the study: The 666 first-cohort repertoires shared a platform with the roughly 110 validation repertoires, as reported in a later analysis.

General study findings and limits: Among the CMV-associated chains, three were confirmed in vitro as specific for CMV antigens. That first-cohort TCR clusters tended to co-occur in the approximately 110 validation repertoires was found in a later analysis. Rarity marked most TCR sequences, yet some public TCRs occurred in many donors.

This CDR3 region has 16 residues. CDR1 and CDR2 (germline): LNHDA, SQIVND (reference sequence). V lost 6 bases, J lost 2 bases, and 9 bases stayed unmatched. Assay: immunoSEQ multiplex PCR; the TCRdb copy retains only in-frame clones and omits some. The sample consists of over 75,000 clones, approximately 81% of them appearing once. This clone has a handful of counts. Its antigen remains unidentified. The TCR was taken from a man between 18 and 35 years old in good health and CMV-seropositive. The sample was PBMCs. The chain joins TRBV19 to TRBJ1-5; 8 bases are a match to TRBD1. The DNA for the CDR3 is TGTGCCAGTAGCCCCAGGGGGCCCTCCGGCAATCAGCCCCAGCATTTT. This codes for CASSPRGPSGNQPQHF.